What follows describes a single T cell receptor (beta chain). Making cDNA involved eight separate reactions per sample. TCRdb re-called the 5' RACE reads, yielding one record per CDR3 amino acid sequence without DNA. Recorded for this sample: fewer than 450,000 distinct CDR3 sequences. CDR1 is MNHNS, CDR2 SASEGT, per germline. The CDR3 has 17 amino acids. The data were obtained in a study of monozygotic twins with inflammatory bowel disease. The TCR originated in a human donor with ulcerative colitis or Crohn's disease, or a healthy co-twin of an affected twin (not recorded which). The chain couples TRBV6-1 to TRBJ2-2; TCRdb outputs TRBD1, but without DNA this stays unchecked. Sequencing input: blood. CDR3 region: CASSARSHRTATGELFF.